This paragraph reports one T cell receptor beta chain. This sample stems from a study of blood T cell repertoires in COVID-19. Turning to the study itself: Sites in the United States, Italy and Spain provided acute and convalescent COVID-19 samples.

Germline V gene lookup returns CDR1 MNHEY and CDR2 SVGAGI. V lost 1 base and J 1 base, leaving 8 bases between the germline ends. The length of the CDR3 is 14 residues. TCRdb keeps only in-frame clones here, not all; method: immunoSEQ multiplex PCR. Of approximately 130,000 clones detected, around 90% appear once; the ten largest clones hold over 1.5%. The source of this sequence is a human donor in a cohort sampled during active COVID-19. Specimen: peripheral blood. The V call is TRBV6-5, the J call TRBJ2-7; tentatively, D is TRBD1 (6 bases). The CDR3 sequence: CASSYLTGSYEQYF. The CDR3, as DNA: TGTGCCAGCAGTTACTTGACAGGATCCTACGAGCAGTACTTC.